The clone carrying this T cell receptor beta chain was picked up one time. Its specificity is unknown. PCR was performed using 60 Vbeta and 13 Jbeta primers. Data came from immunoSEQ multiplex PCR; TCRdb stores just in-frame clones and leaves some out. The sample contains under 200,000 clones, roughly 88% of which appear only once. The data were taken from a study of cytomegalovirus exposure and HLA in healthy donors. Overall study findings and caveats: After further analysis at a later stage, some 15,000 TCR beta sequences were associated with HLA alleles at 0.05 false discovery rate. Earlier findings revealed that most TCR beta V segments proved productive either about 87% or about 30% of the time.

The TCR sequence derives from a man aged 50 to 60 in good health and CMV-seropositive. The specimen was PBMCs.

Here the CDR3 DNA reads TGTGCTAGTGGACCCGGGACAGGGCCTAGCACAGATACGCAGTATTTT. It is translated as CASGPGTGPSTDTQYF. The chain joins TRBV12-5 to TRBJ2-3, with 9 bases aligning to TRBD1. The V gene's germline CDR1 is LGHNT and CDR2 FRNRAP. V lost 6 bases and J lost 0; bases outside the gene matches: 7. This CDR3 has 16 residues.